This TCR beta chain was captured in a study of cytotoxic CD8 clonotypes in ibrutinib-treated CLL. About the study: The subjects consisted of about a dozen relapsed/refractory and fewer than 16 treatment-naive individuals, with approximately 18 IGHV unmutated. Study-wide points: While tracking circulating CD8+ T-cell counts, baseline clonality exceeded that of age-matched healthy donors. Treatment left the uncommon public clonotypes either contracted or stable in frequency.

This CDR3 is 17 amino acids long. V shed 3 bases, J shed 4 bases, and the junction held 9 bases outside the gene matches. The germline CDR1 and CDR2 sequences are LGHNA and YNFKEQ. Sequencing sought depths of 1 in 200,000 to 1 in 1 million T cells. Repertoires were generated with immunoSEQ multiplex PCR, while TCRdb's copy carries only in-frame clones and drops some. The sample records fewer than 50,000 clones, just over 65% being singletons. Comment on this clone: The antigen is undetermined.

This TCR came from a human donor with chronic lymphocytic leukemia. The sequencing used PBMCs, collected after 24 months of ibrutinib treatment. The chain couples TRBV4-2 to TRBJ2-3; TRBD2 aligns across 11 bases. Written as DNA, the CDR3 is TGTGCCAGCAGCCAGGATGGTACTAGCGGGAGCTCAGATACGCAGTATTTT. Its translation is CASSQDGTSGSSDTQYF.